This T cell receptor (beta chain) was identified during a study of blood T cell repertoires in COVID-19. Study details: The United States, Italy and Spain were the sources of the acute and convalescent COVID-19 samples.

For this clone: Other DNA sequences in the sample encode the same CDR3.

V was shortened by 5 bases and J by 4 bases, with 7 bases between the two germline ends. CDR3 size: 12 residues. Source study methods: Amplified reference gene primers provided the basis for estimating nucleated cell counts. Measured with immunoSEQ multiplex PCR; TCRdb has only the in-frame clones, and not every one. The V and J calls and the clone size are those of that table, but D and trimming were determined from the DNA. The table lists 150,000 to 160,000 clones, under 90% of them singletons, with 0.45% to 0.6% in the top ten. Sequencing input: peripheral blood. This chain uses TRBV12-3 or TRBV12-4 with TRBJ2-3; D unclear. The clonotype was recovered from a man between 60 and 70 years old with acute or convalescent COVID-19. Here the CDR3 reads CASSPRADTQYF. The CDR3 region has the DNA TGTGCCAGCAGTCCTCGTGCAGATACGCAGTATTTT.